This entry is about one T cell receptor (beta chain). The data originate from a study of blood T cell repertoires in COVID-19. Overall study: Samples representing acute and convalescent COVID-19 were sourced from the United States, Italy and Spain. Sources were T cells, B-cell-depleted T cells, or PBMCs; the material itself was cDNA or gDNA.

Cohort placement rested on clinical history that participants reported themselves. CDR1 and CDR2 from the germline V gene are SGHAT and FQDESV (reference sequence). V gave up 4 bases and J gave up 4 bases; unmatched junction bases: 8. The CDR3 runs to 15 residues. How the authors handled the data: Reference gene primers were amplified, and this amplification served to estimate nucleated cell counts. Data came from immunoSEQ multiplex PCR; TCRdb stores just in-frame clones and leaves some out. That table furnishes V, J and clone size, whereas the DNA furnished D and trimming. This sample yields 150,000 to 200,000 clones, of which more than 80% are seen a single time; approximately 12% belongs to the top ten.

J is TRBJ1-2 and V is TRBV11-1; 8 bases line up with TRBD1. The receptor was isolated from a man in his fifties who had recovered from COVID-19. The sample taken for sequencing was PBMCs or T cells enriched from blood (not recorded which). The CDR3 sequence is CASSSQGANGYGYTF. DNA for the CDR3: TGTGCCAGCAGCTCCCAGGGGGCAAACGGCTATGGCTACACCTTC.